A selection of T cell receptor beta chains follows, all from one sample in a study of T cell repertoires in cytomegalovirus infection. For these TCRs, the target antigens are not known. MiXCR, applied by TCRdb to the reads, yields one record per CDR3 protein. The sample records about 500,000 distinct CDR3 sequences, roughly a third being singletons. The sample was cultured PBMCs, taken from culture after CMV antigen stimulation. The source of these receptors is a human donor in good health (CMV status not recorded). Some clones in this sample may be carry-over from other donors' samples. CDR3s include the opening cysteine and the closing phenylalanine or tryptophan. Fields, in order: D gene, clone size, V gene, J gene, CDR3 DNA, CDR3 protein. The D gene is left open where the match is weak. For some rows the clone size is stated as once, few or many, or as a class when expanded; others skip it.

TRBD1	.	TRBV29-1	TRBJ1-1	TGCAGCGGCGGCCGGACAGGGGAGAACACTGAAGCTTTCTTT	CSGGRTGENTEAFF
.	.	TRBV24-1	TRBJ1-2	TGTGCCACCAGTGACCCGACAGGCTCGGGGGGTGGCTACACCTTC	CATSDPTGSGGGYTF
.	.	TRBV10-3	TRBJ2-3	TGTGCCATCAGTGAGCCGACTAAAGGCACAGATACGCAGTATTTT	CAISEPTKGTDTQYF
TRBD2	.	TRBV4-1	TRBJ2-1	TGCGCCAGCAGCCAGTTTGTAGCGGGAGGCTCGTACAATGAGCAGTTCTTC	CASSQFVAGGSYNEQFF
.	many	TRBV7-2	TRBJ2-5	TGTGCCAGCAGCTTCGCGAAGGAGACCCAGTACTTC	CASSFAKETQYF
.	few	TRBV5-5	TRBJ1-6	TGTGCCAGCAGCTCGTGGGAACAGCTACTTAATTCACCCCTCCACTTT	CASSSWEQLLNSPLHF
.	.	TRBV19	TRBJ1-6	TGTGCCAGTACCCTAGGGGGGGCTAATTCACCCCTCCACTTT	CASTLGGANSPLHF
TRBD1	many	TRBV10-3	TRBJ2-3	TGTGCCATCAGTGATACAGGGGCGACTAGCACAGATACGCAGTATTTT	CAISDTGATSTDTQYF
TRBD2	.	TRBV28	TRBJ2-7	TGTGCCAGCAGTTTAGCGGGAGTCATCTACGAGCAGTACTTC	CASSLAGVIYEQYF
.	many	TRBV11-2	TRBJ2-5	TGTGCCAGCAGCTTAGGCAGGGAAGAGACCCAGTACTTC	CASSLGREETQYF
TRBD2	few	TRBV28	TRBJ2-7	TGTGCCAGCAGTTTGCTAGCGGGAAACGAGCAGTACTTC	CASSLLAGNEQYF
TRBD2	.	TRBV5-6	TRBJ2-7	TGTGCCAGCAGCTTGCCCGGACTAGCGGACTACGAGCAGTACTTC	CASSLPGLADYEQYF
.	few	TRBV7-6	TRBJ2-1	TGTGCCAGCAGCCAAGATACTAGGGATGAGCAGTTCTTC	CASSQDTRDEQFF
.	.	TRBV7-2	TRBJ2-5	TGTGCCAGCAGCTTAGTTAGCAAGCAGACCCAGTACTTC	CASSLVSKQTQYF
TRBD2	few	TRBV6-2/TRBV6-3	TRBJ2-2	TGTGCCAGCAGTTACCTCCTAGCGGGAGGTCGGAACACCGGGGAGCTGTTTTTT	CASSYLLAGGRNTGELFF
.	.	TRBV28	TRBJ1-1	TGTGCCAGCAGTACAAACGGCGGGGTGCACACTGAAGCTTTCTTT	CASSTNGGVHTEAFF
TRBD2	few	TRBV24-1	TRBJ2-1	TGTGCCACCAGTGATAGTAGCGGGAGGGCCGGAAGGTCTGAGCAGTTCTTC	CATSDSSGRAGRSEQFF
.	few	TRBV28	TRBJ1-2	TGTGCCAGCAGTCCCACAGGGTCTTCCGTCAGCGGCTACACCTTC	CASSPTGSSVSGYTF
TRBD1	many	TRBV24-1	TRBJ2-5	TGTGCCACCAGTGATCGACGGGACAGTTACAAAGAGACCCAGTACTTC	CATSDRRDSYKETQYF
TRBD2	few	TRBV7-9	TRBJ2-3	TGTGCCAGCAGCTCTGGACTAGCGGGAGTGGAAGATACGCAGTATTTT	CASSSGLAGVEDTQYF
.	.	TRBV7-8	TRBJ2-5	TGTGCCAGCAGCTCCATAGCGGAGACCCAGTACTTC	CASSSIAETQYF
TRBD2	many	TRBV7-8	TRBJ2-3	TGTGCCAGCAGCTTTCTCGGGACTAGCGATACGCAGTATTTT	CASSFLGTSDTQYF
.	few	TRBV6-5	TRBJ2-3	TGTGCCAGCAGTTACTCGGGGGGAGGCACGGAGGGTGATACGCAGTATTTT	CASSYSGGGTEGDTQYF
TRBD2	.	TRBV20-1	TRBJ2-3	TGCAGTGCCCTATCCCCTAGCGGGAGAACAGATACGCAGTATTTT	CSALSPSGRTDTQYF
TRBD1	.	TRBV6-6	TRBJ1-4	TGTGCCAGCAGTCGGACAACAGGGGCAGCTAATGAAAAACTGTTTTTT	CASSRTTGAANEKLFF
TRBD2	few	TRBV20-1	TRBJ2-3	TGCAGTGCCAGGGGACTAGCGGGAGACACTAGCACAGATACGCAGTATTTT	CSARGLAGDTSTDTQYF
.	.	TRBV19	TRBJ1-5	TGTGCCAGTACCCCCATGGCAGGGGATCAGCCCCAGCATTTT	CASTPMAGDQPQHF
.	.	TRBV18	TRBJ2-5	TGTGCCAGCTCACCACGTAAACAGATCCAAGAGACCCAGTACTTC	CASSPRKQIQETQYF
TRBD2	few	TRBV6-2/TRBV6-3	TRBJ2-2	TGTGCCAGCAGTCAAGCGGGAGGGGAGCTGTTTTTT	CASSQAGGELFF
.	few	TRBV7-2	TRBJ2-4	TGTGCCAGCAGCTTATGGTATAGCGAGAAAGCCAAAAACATTCAGTACTTC	CASSLWYSEKAKNIQYF
TRBD1	few	TRBV12-5	TRBJ2-1	TGTGCTAGTGTCCCTGGACAGGGATTTTACAATGAGCAGTTCTTC	CASVPGQGFYNEQFF
.	many	TRBV7-2	TRBJ1-1	TGTGCCAGCAGCCAATCTCTCATGAACACTGAAGCTTTCTTT	CASSQSLMNTEAFF
.	.	TRBV29-1	TRBJ2-5	TGCAGCGTTTCGGTGCGCGCCCAAGAGACCCAGTACTTC	CSVSVRAQETQYF
TRBD2	.	TRBV20-1	TRBJ2-5	TGCAGTGCGCTTAGCGGGAGGGCGGAAGAGACCCAGTACTTC	CSALSGRAEETQYF
.	.	TRBV6-5	TRBJ2-2	TGTGCCAGCAGTGCATCCGGGACACCAATGAACACCGGGGAGCTGTTTTTT	CASSASGTPMNTGELFF
.	.	TRBV20-1	TRBJ1-5	TGCAGTGCTAGCGGTGCAGGGATTAATCAGCCCCAGCATTTT	CSASGAGINQPQHF
.	many	TRBV7-2	TRBJ2-3	TGTGCCAGCAGCATAGGGTCCGGGGGCGATACGCAGTATTTT	CASSIGSGGDTQYF
.	.	TRBV6-2/TRBV6-3	TRBJ2-2	TGTGCCACCGGGACGGTAAACACCGGGGAGCTGTTTTTT	CATGTVNTGELFF
.	few	TRBV7-2	TRBJ2-1	TGTGCCAGCAGCTTAGGGCTTTCCAATGAGCAGTTCTTC	CASSLGLSNEQFF
.	few	TRBV6-6	TRBJ1-2	TGTGCCAGCCGGTCGGGCACTAACTATGGCTACACCTTC	CASRSGTNYGYTF
TRBD1	few	TRBV7-9	TRBJ2-3	TGTGCCAGCAGCTGGCAGGGACAGCGCACAGATACGCAGTATTTT	CASSWQGQRTDTQYF
.	few	TRBV5-4	TRBJ2-5	TGTGCCAGCAGCGCGGGGCTCCGGGAAGAGACCCAGTACTTC	CASSAGLREETQYF
.	few	TRBV15	TRBJ1-4	TGTGCCACCAGGCTTAGTGGAGGTTCTAATGAAAAACTGTTTTTT	CATRLSGGSNEKLFF
TRBD2	many	TRBV12-3/TRBV12-4	TRBJ2-1	TGTGCCAGCAGTTTAGTAGGACTAGCGGGAGTTGAGCAGTTCTTC	CASSLVGLAGVEQFF
.	few	TRBV4-3	TRBJ2-1	TGCGCCAGCAGCCAAGATGAGGGTGGGGACTGGCGCTACAATGAGCAGTTCTTC	CASSQDEGGDWRYNEQFF
TRBD2	.	TRBV7-2	TRBJ2-5	TGTACCAGCAGGAGGACTAGCGGGAGGGCCCTCGGAGAGACCCAGTACTTC	CTSRRTSGRALGETQYF
TRBD1	few	TRBV7-2	TRBJ2-7	TGTGCCAGCAGCTTCCGACAGGGGACCTACGAGCAGTACTTC	CASSFRQGTYEQYF
.	.	TRBV7-2	TRBJ2-5	TGTGCCAGCAGCTTAGGGCCTACAGACATAGAGACCCAGTACTTC	CASSLGPTDIETQYF
TRBD1	.	TRBV7-6	TRBJ1-1	TGTGCCACCGGCAGGGGGCTGGAGAACACTGAAGCTTTCTTT	CATGRGLENTEAFF
.	.	TRBV18	TRBJ2-5	TGTGCCAGCTCACCCCTTGATGGAACCCAGTACTTC	CASSPLDGTQYF
.	few	TRBV12-3/TRBV12-4	TRBJ2-7	TGTGCCAGCAGTATCCGGGACACCCCCGCCGAGCAGTACTTC	CASSIRDTPAEQYF
TRBD1	.	TRBV19	TRBJ1-3	TGTGCCAGTAGGGGACAGACAGCTGGAAACACCATATATTTT	CASRGQTAGNTIYF
TRBD2	.	TRBV20-1	TRBJ2-1	TGCAGTGCTAGAGGCCGGTCGGGGGGGTCTACCTACAATGAGCAGTTCTTC	CSARGRSGGSTYNEQFF
TRBD2	few	TRBV2	TRBJ2-3	TGTGCCAGCAGTGAGGGTCCGGGCCAGCGGGAGCCCGTAGATACGCAGTATTTT	CASSEGPGQREPVDTQYF
.	.	TRBV6-8	TRBJ2-3	TGTGCCAGCAGTTACGGCAGCGGAACAGATACGCAGTATTTT	CASSYGSGTDTQYF